This TCR beta chain appears in the sequencing data of a study of T-cell reconstitution after alpha-beta-depleted transplantation in children. Regarding the study as a whole: After one year, T-cell counts and TCRbeta diversity mostly came from new T cells.

With 0 bases clipped from V and 7 bases from J, the junction kept 7 bases outside the gene matches. Germline CDR1 PRHDT, CDR2 FYEKMQ (reference sequence). The CDR3 contains 16 residues. This clonotype was counted a few times. Antigen: not known. The library targeted TCRbeta and was prepared with unique molecular identifiers. TCRdb ran MiXCR on the PCR reads and lists one entry per CDR3 protein. Altogether some 600,000 distinct CDR3 sequences are present, 13% being singletons, with the ten largest covering around 2.2%. The TCR originated in a male patient between 5 and 17 years old who had a stem cell transplant for acute myeloid leukemia, so the T cells may come from the graft donor. The sample here was PBMCs, mostly from graft donor cells, taken 360 days after TCRalphabeta/CD19-depleted stem cell transplant. The genes are TRBV13 and TRBJ2-1; 9 bases align to TRBD2. DNA of the CDR3: TGTGCCAGCAGCTTAGGGGGCGGGAGGGCCAGTAATGAGCAGTTCTTC. It yields the protein CASSLGGGRASNEQFF.